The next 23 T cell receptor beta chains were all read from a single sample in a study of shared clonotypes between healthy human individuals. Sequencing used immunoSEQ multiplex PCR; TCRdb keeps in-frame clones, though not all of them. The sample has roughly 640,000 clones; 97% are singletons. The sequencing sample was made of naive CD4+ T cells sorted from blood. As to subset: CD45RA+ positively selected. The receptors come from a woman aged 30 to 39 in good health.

CDR3 nucleotide sequence: TGTGCCTGGAGTGTACAAGTGAACACTGAAGCTTTCTTT. Its translation: CAWSVQVNTEAFF. The chain joins TRBV30 to TRBJ1-1; D is ambiguous. The CDR3 totals 13 residues. In germline, CDR1 is GTSNPN, CDR2 SVGIG (reference sequence). V was trimmed by 0 bases and J by 0 bases, leaving 5 bases between them.

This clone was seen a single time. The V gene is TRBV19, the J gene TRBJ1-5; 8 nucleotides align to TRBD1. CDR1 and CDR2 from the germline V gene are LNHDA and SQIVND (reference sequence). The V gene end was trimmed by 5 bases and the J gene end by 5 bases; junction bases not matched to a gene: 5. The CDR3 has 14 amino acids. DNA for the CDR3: TGTGCCAGTAGTCCCCAGGGGGCCCATCAGCCCCAGCATTTT. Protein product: CASSPQGAHQPQHF.

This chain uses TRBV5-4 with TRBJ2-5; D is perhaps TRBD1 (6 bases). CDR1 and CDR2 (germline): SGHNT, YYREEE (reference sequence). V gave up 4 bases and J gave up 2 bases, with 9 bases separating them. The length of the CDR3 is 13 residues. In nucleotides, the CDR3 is TGTGCCAGCAGCGGACAGTCGCAAGAGACCCAGTACTTC. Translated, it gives CASSGQSQETQYF. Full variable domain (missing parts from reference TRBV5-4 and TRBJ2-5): ETGVTQSPTHLIKTRGQQVTLRCSSQSGHNTVSWYQQALGQGPQFIFQYYREEENGRGNFPPRFSGLQFPNYSSELNVNALELDDSALYLCASSGQSQETQYFGPGTRLLVL.

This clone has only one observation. Written as DNA, the CDR3 is TGTGCCAGCAGTGCTAGATCGGGAGGATTCGGCGAGCAGTACTTC. It codes for CASSARSGGFGEQYF. This sequence joins TRBV2 and TRBJ2-7; 7 positions agree with TRBD2. Unmatched junction bases numbered 12, after V lost 4 bases and J lost 6 bases. The CDR3 contains 15 residues. Per germline, CDR1 SNHLY and CDR2 FYNNEI.

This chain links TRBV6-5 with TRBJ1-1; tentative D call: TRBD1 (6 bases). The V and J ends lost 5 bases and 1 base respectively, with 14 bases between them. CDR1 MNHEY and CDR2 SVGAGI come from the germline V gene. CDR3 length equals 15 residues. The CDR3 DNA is TGTGCCAGCAGTACCGGGGGGGCGGAGAACACTGAAGCTTTCTTT. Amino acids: CASSTGGAENTEAFF.

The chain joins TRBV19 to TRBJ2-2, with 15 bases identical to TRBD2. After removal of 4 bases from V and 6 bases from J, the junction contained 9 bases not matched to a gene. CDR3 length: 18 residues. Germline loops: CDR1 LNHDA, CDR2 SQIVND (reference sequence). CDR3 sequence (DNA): TGTGCCAGTAGTAGGGGACTAGCGGGAGGTACTGCGGCCGGGGAGCTGTTTTTT. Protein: CASSRGLAGGTAAGELFF.

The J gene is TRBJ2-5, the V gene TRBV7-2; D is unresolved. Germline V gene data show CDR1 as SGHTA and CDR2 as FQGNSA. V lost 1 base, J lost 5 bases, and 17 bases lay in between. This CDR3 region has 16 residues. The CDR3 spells CASSLVTGAGWETQYF. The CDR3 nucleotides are TGTGCCAGCAGCTTAGTAACTGGTGCAGGTTGGGAGACCCAGTACTTC.

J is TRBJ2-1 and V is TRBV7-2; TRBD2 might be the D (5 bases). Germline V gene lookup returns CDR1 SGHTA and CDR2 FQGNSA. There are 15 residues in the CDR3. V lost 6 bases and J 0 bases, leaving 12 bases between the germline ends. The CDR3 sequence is CASSPSSSSYNEQFF. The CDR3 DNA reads TGTGCCAGCAGTCCATCTAGCAGCTCCTACAATGAGCAGTTCTTC.

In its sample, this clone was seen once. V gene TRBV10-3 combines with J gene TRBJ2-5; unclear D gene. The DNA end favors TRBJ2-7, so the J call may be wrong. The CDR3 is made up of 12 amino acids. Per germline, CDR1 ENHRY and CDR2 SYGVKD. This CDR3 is CAIRDASYEQYF. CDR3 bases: TGTGCCATCAGGGACGCCTCCTACGAGCAGTACTTC.

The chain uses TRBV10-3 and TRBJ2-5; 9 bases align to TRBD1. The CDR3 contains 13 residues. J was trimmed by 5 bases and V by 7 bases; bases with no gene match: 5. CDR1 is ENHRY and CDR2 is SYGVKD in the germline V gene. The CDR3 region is CAINGQGQETQYF. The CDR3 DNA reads TGTGCCATCAATGGACAGGGGCAGGAGACCCAGTACTTC.

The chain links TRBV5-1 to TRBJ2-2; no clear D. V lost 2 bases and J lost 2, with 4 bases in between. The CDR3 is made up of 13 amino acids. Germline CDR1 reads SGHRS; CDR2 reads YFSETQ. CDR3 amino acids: CASSFVNTGELFF. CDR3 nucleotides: TGCGCCAGCAGCTTCGTAAACACCGGGGAGCTGTTTTTT.

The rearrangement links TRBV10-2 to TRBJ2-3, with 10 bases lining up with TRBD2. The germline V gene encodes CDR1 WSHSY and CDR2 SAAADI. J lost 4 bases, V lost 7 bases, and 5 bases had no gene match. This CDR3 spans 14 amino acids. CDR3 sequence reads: CASTLAGGPDTQYF. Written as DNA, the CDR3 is TGCGCCAGCACATTAGCGGGAGGACCAGATACGCAGTATTTT.

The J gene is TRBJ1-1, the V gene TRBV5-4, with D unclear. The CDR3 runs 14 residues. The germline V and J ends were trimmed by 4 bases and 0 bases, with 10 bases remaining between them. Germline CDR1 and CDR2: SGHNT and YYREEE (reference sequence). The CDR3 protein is CASSVDSMNTEAFF. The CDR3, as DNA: TGTGCCAGCAGCGTGGACTCAATGAACACTGAAGCTTTCTTT.

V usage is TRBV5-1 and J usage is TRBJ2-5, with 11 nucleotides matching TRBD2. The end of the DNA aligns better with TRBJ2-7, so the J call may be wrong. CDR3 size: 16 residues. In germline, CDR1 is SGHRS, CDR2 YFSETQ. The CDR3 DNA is TGCGCCAGCAGCCCTAGACTAGCGGGAAAGATCTACGAGCAGTACTTC. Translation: CASSPRLAGKIYEQYF.

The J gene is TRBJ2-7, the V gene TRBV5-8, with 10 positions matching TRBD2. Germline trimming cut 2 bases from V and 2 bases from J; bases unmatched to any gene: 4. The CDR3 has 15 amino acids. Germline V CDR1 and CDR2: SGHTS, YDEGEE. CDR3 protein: CASSFPGTSAYEQYF. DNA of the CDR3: TGTGCCAGCAGCTTCCCCGGGACTAGCGCCTACGAGCAGTACTTC.

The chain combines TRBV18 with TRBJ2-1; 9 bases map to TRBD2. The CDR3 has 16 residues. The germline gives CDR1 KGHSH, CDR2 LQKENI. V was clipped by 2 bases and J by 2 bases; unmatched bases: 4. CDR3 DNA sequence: TGTGCCAGCTCACCAATAGCGGGAGCCCCCTACAATGAGCAGTTCTTC. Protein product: CASSPIAGAPYNEQFF. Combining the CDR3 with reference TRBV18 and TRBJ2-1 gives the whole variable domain NAGVMQNPRHLVRRRGQEARLRCSPMKGHSHVYWYRQLPEEGLKFMVYLQKENIIDESGMPKERFSAEFPKEGPSILRIQQVVRGDSAAYFCASSPIAGAPYNEQFFGPGTRLTVL.

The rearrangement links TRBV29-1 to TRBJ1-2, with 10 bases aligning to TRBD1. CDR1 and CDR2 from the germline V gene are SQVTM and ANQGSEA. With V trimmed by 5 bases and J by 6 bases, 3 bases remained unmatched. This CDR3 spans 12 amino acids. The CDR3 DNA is TGCAGCGTTAGGGACAGGGGACATGGCTACACCTTC. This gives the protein CSVRDRGHGYTF.

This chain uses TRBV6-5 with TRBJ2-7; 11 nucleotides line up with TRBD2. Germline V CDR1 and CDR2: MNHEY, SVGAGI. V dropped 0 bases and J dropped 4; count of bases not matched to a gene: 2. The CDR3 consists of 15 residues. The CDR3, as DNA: TGTGCCAGCAGTTACTCAGCTAGCGGGAGGTACGAGCAGTACTTC. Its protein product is CASSYSASGRYEQYF.

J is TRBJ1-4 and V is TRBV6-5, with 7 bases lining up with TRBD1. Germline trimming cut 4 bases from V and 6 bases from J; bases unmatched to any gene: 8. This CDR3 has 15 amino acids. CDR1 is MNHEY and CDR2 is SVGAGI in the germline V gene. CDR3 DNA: TGTGCCAGCAGTTCCGACAGGGCCGCGGATGAAAAACTGTTTTTT. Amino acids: CASSSDRAADEKLFF.

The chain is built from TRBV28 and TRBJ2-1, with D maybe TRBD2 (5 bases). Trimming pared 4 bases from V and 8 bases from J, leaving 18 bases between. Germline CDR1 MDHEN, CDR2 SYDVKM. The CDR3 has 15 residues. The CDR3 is CASSSTRSAIDEQFF. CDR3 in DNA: TGTGCCAGCAGTTCCACTAGATCGGCTATCGATGAGCAGTTCTTC.

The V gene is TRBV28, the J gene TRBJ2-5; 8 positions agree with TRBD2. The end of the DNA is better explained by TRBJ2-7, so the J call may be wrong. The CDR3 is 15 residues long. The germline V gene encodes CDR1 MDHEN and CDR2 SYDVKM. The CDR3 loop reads CASSPLAEGGYEQYF. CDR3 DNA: TGTGCCAGCAGTCCACTAGCGGAGGGGGGTTACGAGCAGTACTTC.

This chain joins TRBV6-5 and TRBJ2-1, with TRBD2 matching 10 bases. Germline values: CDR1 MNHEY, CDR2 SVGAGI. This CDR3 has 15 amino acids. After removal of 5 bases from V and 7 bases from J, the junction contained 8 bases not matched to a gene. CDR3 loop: CASSPLAGEGNEQFF. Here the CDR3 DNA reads TGTGCCAGCAGTCCCCTAGCGGGAGAGGGGAATGAGCAGTTCTTC.

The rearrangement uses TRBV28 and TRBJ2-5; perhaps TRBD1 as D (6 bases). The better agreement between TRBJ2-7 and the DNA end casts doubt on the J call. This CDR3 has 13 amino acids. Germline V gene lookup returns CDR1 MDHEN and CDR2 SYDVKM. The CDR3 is CASSSGQIYEQYF. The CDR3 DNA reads TGTGCCAGCAGCTCAGGACAGATCTACGAGCAGTACTTC.